Included here is one TCR beta chain sequence, with context. Its antigen is undetermined. V was cut by 7 bases and J by 7 bases, with 20 bases left in between. The CDR3 sequence is 15 residues long. Germline V gives CDR1 MNHNS, CDR2 SASEGT. This entry belongs to a study of a mutant IDH1 vaccine in newly diagnosed glioma. Across the whole study: Patients, over weeks 1, 3, 5, 7, 11, 15, 19 and 23, received a total of eight vaccinations.

Repertoires were generated with immunoSEQ multiplex PCR, while TCRdb's copy carries only in-frame clones and drops some. The sample carries tens of thousands of clones, approximately 85% recorded once. Stated time point: week 23, last vaccination. With topical imiquimod, each dose of the vaccine consisted of 300 ug of mutant IDH1 20-mer peptide. Overall study results and limits: Immune responses induced by vaccination arose in just under 95% of the patients.

The sample in question was PBMCs, obtained from a glioma patient whose treatment included an IDH1 peptide vaccine. This receptor was identified in a man aged 25 to 45 with glioma. This sequence joins TRBV6-1 and TRBJ1-3; D gene unclear. In DNA, the CDR3 is TGTGCCAGCACACATTTTACTACGGGGTTGAACACCATATATTTT. It encodes CASTHFTTGLNTIYF.